The 14 T cell receptor beta chains listed next were all sequenced from one sample in a study of OX40 agonist ivuxolimab in advanced cancers. Libraries were constructed by the immunoSEQ multiplex PCR assay. Imported from immuneACCESS, the table was reduced by TCRdb to in-frame sequences with V and J called. These copies leave out some clones; in studies compared against another copy, an unresolved V gene accounts for under half, and the cause of the remainder is not known. This sample holds tens of thousands of clones; roughly 90% were observed only once. Together, the top ten hold around 5% of the sample. The material was CD4+ or CD8+ T cells sorted from blood, obtained in a trial of the OX40 agonist ivuxolimab. These receptors originate from an adult with an advanced solid tumor such as melanoma, head and neck, liver or kidney cancer.

The chain carries TRBV29-1 and TRBJ2-1; a weak D match, TRBD2 (5 bases). This CDR3 is 13 amino acids long. Deletions cut 6 bases from V and 0 bases from J, with 9 bases between. Per the germline V gene, CDR1 is SQVTM and CDR2 is ANQGSEA. CDR3 coding DNA: TGCAGCGTCCAGCGGAGCTCCTACAATGAGCAGTTCTTC. It translates to CSVQRSSYNEQFF.

J is TRBJ2-1 and V is TRBV11-2, with 11 bases that match TRBD2. The CDR3 extends over 15 amino acids. Trimming removed 5 bases from V and 4 bases from J; junction bases left unmatched: 4. The germline gives CDR1 SGHAT, CDR2 FQNNGV. CDR3 amino acids: CASSRGLAEYNEQFF. Here the CDR3 DNA reads TGTGCCAGCAGCCGGGGACTAGCGGAATACAATGAGCAGTTCTTC.

V is TRBV5-8 and J is TRBJ2-7; TRBD1 matches 11 bases. The CDR3 consists of 18 residues. Germline CDR1 and CDR2: SGHTS and YDEGEE. J lost 3 bases, V lost 2 bases, and 13 bases had no gene match. This CDR3 is CASSFPDRGLMAGYEQYF. The CDR3, as DNA: TGTGCCAGCAGCTTCCCGGACAGGGGGCTGATGGCTGGCTACGAGCAGTACTTC.

The gene calls are TRBV10-3 and TRBJ1-2; the D is unclear. Germline loops: CDR1 ENHRY, CDR2 SYGVKD. V was trimmed by 2 bases and J by 5 bases, leaving 9 bases between them. The CDR3 sequence is 13 residues long. The CDR3 sequence: CAISEDPEYGYTF. The DNA of the CDR3 is TGTGCCATCAGTGAGGACCCCGAGTATGGCTACACCTTC.

The CDR3 loop is CASSAGIQPQHF. As DNA, the CDR3 is TGTGCCAGCAGCGCCGGGATTCAGCCCCAGCATTTT. The genes are TRBV7-9 and TRBJ1-5, with unresolved D. Germline CDR1 is SEHNR and CDR2 is FQNEAQ (reference sequence). The V end was cut by 5 bases, the J end by 6 bases, with 8 bases between. The CDR3 is 12 amino acids.

This rearrangement joins TRBV19 to TRBJ1-5; D ambiguous. This CDR3 has 14 amino acids. Deletions cut 6 bases from V and 3 bases from J, with 12 bases between. Germline CDR1 and CDR2: LNHDA and SQIVND (reference sequence). CDR3 sequence: CASSYGLDNQPQHF. CDR3 nucleotide sequence: TGTGCCAGTAGCTATGGACTGGACAATCAGCCCCAGCATTTT.

The rearrangement uses TRBV19 and TRBJ2-1; TRBD1 agrees at 9 bases. The germline V gene has CDR1 LNHDA and CDR2 SQIVND (reference sequence). CDR3 length: 14 amino acids. V was pared by 4 bases and J by 7 bases, with 5 bases of the junction left unmatched. For the CDR3, the DNA is TGTGCCAGTAGTAAAGGACAGGGGATAAATGAGCAGTTCTTC. Residues: CASSKGQGINEQFF.

This chain joins TRBV27 and TRBJ1-5; TRBD1 aligns across 10 bases. CDR3 size: 16 residues. Germline values: CDR1 MNHEY, CDR2 SMNVEV (reference sequence). With 5 bases clipped from V and 5 bases from J, the junction kept 9 bases outside the gene matches. This CDR3 is CASSPRQGAVDQPQHF. In nucleotides, the CDR3 is TGTGCCAGCAGTCCGCGACAGGGGGCGGTTGATCAGCCCCAGCATTTT.

This chain uses TRBV6-5 with TRBJ2-3; possibly TRBD2 for D (6 bases). Germline values: CDR1 MNHEY, CDR2 SVGAGI. The CDR3 totals 15 residues. With 2 bases removed from V and 1 base from J, the gap between germline ends came to 10 bases. CDR3 nucleotides: TGTGCCAGCAGTTACGGGGGGTCAGGCACAGATACGCAGTATTTT. Protein: CASSYGGSGTDTQYF.

This clone was detected only a few times. V gene TRBV2 combines with J gene TRBJ2-3; 10 positions agree with TRBD1. J lost 3 bases, V lost 8 bases, and 2 bases had no gene match. Germline CDR1 SNHLY, CDR2 FYNNEI. This CDR3 has 13 residues. For the CDR3, the DNA is TGTGCCAGCCGACAGGGGGCGACAGATACGCAGTATTTT. It yields the protein CASRQGATDTQYF.

Worth noting for this clone: The germline gene is not matched at one end of the junction; a read error may be the cause. J is TRBJ2-3 and V is TRBV6-1; possibly TRBD1 or TRBD2 for D (5 bases each). The V gene's germline CDR1 is MNHNS and CDR2 SASEGT. The length of the CDR3 is 14 residues. The DNA for the CDR3 is TGTGCCAGCAGCGAAGGGGCGGGTACAGATACGCAGTATTTT. Its translation: CASSEGAGTDTQYF.

A word on this clone: This sample includes further DNA sequences coding for the same CDR3. The rearrangement uses TRBV18 and TRBJ1-5; perhaps TRBD1 as D (5 bases). The CDR3 contains 15 residues. V was clipped by 3 bases and J by 2 bases, with 11 bases between them. Germline loops: CDR1 KGHSH, CDR2 LQKENI. The CDR3 protein is CASSPGGVGNQPQHF. Here the CDR3 DNA reads TGTGCCAGCTCACCCGGGGGTGTTGGCAATCAGCCCCAGCATTTT.

As concerns this clone: The junction departs from germline at one end; a sequencing error may be responsible. The CDR3 DNA follows: TGTGCTAGCACCCCTGCGCTAGGTACCTCTGGGGCCAACGTCCTGACTTTC. Encoded protein: CASTPALGTSGANVLTF. The J gene is TRBJ2-6, the V gene TRBV7-7; D gene ambiguous. Germline V CDR1 and CDR2: SSHAT, FNYEAQ (reference sequence). CDR3 length equals 17 residues.

The rearrangement uses TRBV19 and TRBJ2-3, with D possibly being TRBD2 (5 bases). The CDR3 runs 15 residues. Germline CDR1 reads LNHDA; CDR2 reads SQIVND (reference sequence). Trimming took off 3 bases at V and 2 bases at J, with 12 bases between the two ends. CDR3 residues: CASSILGGYTDTQYF. The CDR3, as DNA: TGTGCCAGTAGTATCTTGGGCGGGTACACAGATACGCAGTATTTT.